These 15 T cell receptor beta chains originate from one sample sequenced in a study of blood T cell repertoires in COVID-19. This table comes from immunoSEQ multiplex PCR, and its TCRdb copy is limited to in-frame clones, with some not included. The data show 270,000 or so clones, with 91% seen just once and around 2.8% held by the top ten. Sequenced material: PBMCs or T cells enriched from blood (not recorded which). The receptor source for this set is a man aged 40-49 years who had been exposed to COVID-19.

This clone appeared once. The chain couples TRBV7-8 to TRBJ1-4, with a weak D call TRBD1 (5 bases). This CDR3 is 16 amino acids long. Germline CDR1 is SGHVS and CDR2 is FQNEAQ. Trimming took 1 base from V and 0 from J, leaving 9 bases between them. The CDR3 spells CASSLGRRATNEKLFF. For the CDR3, the DNA is TGTGCCAGCAGCTTAGGGCGCAGGGCAACTAATGAAAAACTGTTTTTT. The full variable domain, with the rest looked up from reference TRBV7-8 and TRBJ1-4, is GAGVSQSPRYKVAKRGQDVALRCDPISGHVSLFWYQQALGQGPEFLTYFQNEAQLDKSGLPSDRFFAERPEGSVSTLKIQRTQQEDSAVYLCASSLGRRATNEKLFFGSGTQLSVL.

V usage is TRBV7-9 and J usage is TRBJ1-1; D is unresolved. Germline loops: CDR1 SEHNR, CDR2 FQNEAQ (reference sequence). The CDR3 loop spans 13 amino acids. The germline V and J ends were trimmed by 5 bases and 11 bases, with 18 bases remaining between them. The CDR3 sequence is CASSPGGRETAFF. In nucleotides, the CDR3 is TGTGCCAGCAGCCCCGGTGGTCGGGAGACGGCTTTCTTT.

The chain combines TRBV7-3 with TRBJ1-2; TRBD1 aligns across 7 bases. This CDR3 region has 13 residues. J was trimmed by 6 bases and V by 6 bases; bases with no gene match: 7. Germline V gene lookup returns CDR1 SGHTA and CDR2 FQGTGA. CDR3 sequence: CASSLDREHGYTF. CDR3 DNA: TGTGCCAGCAGTCTTGACAGGGAGCATGGCTACACCTTC.

The gene calls are TRBV27 and TRBJ1-2, with 7 bases that match TRBD1. Germline V CDR1 and CDR2: MNHEY, SMNVEV (reference sequence). After removal of 0 bases from V and 7 bases from J, the junction contained 2 bases not matched to a gene. The CDR3 is 13 residues long. In nucleotides, the CDR3 is TGTGCCAGCAGTTTATCAGGGGGCGGTGGCTACACCTTC. Protein sequence: CASSLSGGGGYTF.

V usage is TRBV19 and J usage is TRBJ1-5; D gene unclear. Trimming left V 4 bases short and J 4 bases short, with 5 bases between. Per the germline V gene, CDR1 is LNHDA and CDR2 is SQIVND (reference sequence). There are 12 residues in the CDR3. The CDR3 loop reads CASSRGNQPQHF. CDR3 sequence (DNA): TGTGCCAGTAGTAGAGGGAATCAGCCCCAGCATTTT.

The V gene is TRBV5-1, the J gene TRBJ2-7; the match to TRBD1 covers 11 bases. Per the germline V gene, CDR1 is SGHRS and CDR2 is YFSETQ. V shed 0 bases and J 2 bases; nucleotides not matched to a gene: 13. This CDR3 has 19 residues. The CDR3 region is CASSLGPGTGGAGAYEQYF. The DNA of the CDR3 is TGCGCCAGCAGCTTGGGGCCCGGGACAGGGGGAGCCGGAGCCTACGAGCAGTACTTC.

The rearrangement links TRBV5-1 to TRBJ1-4; 8 bases fit TRBD1. The J segment lost 7 bases and the V segment lost 4 bases, leaving 12 bases of the junction unmatched. This CDR3 spans 16 amino acids. From germline, CDR1 is SGHRS and CDR2 YFSETQ. CDR3 region: CASSPDRVGLGEKLFF. As DNA, the CDR3 is TGCGCCAGCAGCCCGGACAGGGTAGGGCTGGGTGAAAAACTGTTTTTT.

The sample holds one count of this clone. This chain connects TRBV5-1 to TRBJ1-4; perhaps TRBD1 as D (5 bases). Trimming stripped 4 bases from V and 4 bases from J, with 14 bases between. The CDR3 consists of 15 residues. Germline V gene data show CDR1 as SGHRS and CDR2 as YFSETQ. The CDR3 protein is CASSTGHRVNEKLFF. The CDR3 region has the DNA TGCGCCAGCAGCACCGGACATCGGGTTAATGAAAAACTGTTTTTT.

V and J are TRBV24-1 and TRBJ2-3, with 9 nucleotides matching TRBD2. CDR3 length: 17 amino acids. The V and J ends lost 3 bases and 0 bases, in that order; junction bases with no gene match: 6. Germline V gives CDR1 KGHDR, CDR2 SFDVKD. CDR3 residues: CATSDPVAGASTDTQYF. The CDR3 DNA reads TGTGCCACCAGTGATCCCGTAGCGGGGGCTAGCACAGATACGCAGTATTTT.

The genes are TRBV28 and TRBJ2-5; maybe TRBD1 (6 bases). Germline-derived CDR1 and CDR2 are MDHEN and SYDVKM. The CDR3 loop spans 17 amino acids. The V and J ends lost 6 bases and 1 base respectively, with 21 bases between them. The CDR3 here is CASSSLRDTLSQETQYF. Here the CDR3 DNA reads TGTGCCAGCAGCTCACTCCGGGACACCTTATCCCAAGAGACCCAGTACTTC. The full variable domain, completed using reference TRBV28 and TRBJ2-5, is DVKVTQSSRYLVKRTGEKVFLECVQDMDHENMFWYRQDPGLGLRLIYFSYDVKMKEKGDIPEGYSVSREKKERFSLILESASTNQTSMYLCASSSLRDTLSQETQYFGPGTRLLVL.

V usage is TRBV10-1 and J usage is TRBJ1-2; D unresolved. In germline, CDR1 is WNHNN, CDR2 SYGVQD (reference sequence). With 3 bases removed from V and 1 base from J, the gap between germline ends came to 3 bases. The CDR3 sequence is 12 residues long. CDR3: CASSDFNYGYTF. The CDR3 region has the DNA TGCGCCAGCAGTGACTTTAACTATGGCTACACCTTC.

The chain employs TRBV7-8 and TRBJ2-4; tentative D call: TRBD1 (5 bases). The CDR3 runs to 14 residues. The V end was cut by 1 base, the J end by 6 bases, with 10 bases between. Germline V lookup: CDR1 SGHVS, CDR2 FQNEAQ. CDR3 sequence reads: CASSLGGRLNIQYF. The CDR3 nucleotides are TGTGCCAGCAGCTTAGGGGGCAGATTAAACATTCAGTACTTC.

The chain employs TRBV18 and TRBJ1-5; TRBD1 agrees at 10 bases. Per germline, CDR1 KGHSH and CDR2 LQKENI. Trimming removed 1 base from V and 1 base from J; junction bases left unmatched: 10. The CDR3 covers 19 residues. CDR3 nucleotides: TGTGCCAGCTCACCACAAAGGGGGGACAGGGGATTGAGCAATCAGCCCCAGCATTTT. Translation: CASSPQRGDRGLSNQPQHF.

As regards this clone: The sample holds other DNA sequences that translate to the same CDR3. The chain recombines TRBV7-3 with TRBJ2-1; TRBD2 aligns across 8 bases. Germline lookup yields CDR1 SGHTA and CDR2 FQGTGA. The CDR3 is 15 residues long. The V gene end was trimmed by 4 bases and the J gene end by 6 bases; junction bases not matched to a gene: 8. The CDR3 region has the DNA TGTGCCAGCAGCTCCACCGGGACTAGGTCCAATGAGCAGTTCTTC. Its protein is CASSSTGTRSNEQFF.

The chain recombines TRBV5-4 with TRBJ1-1, with a tentative D call TRBD1 (5 bases). The CDR3 has 14 amino acids. Per germline, CDR1 SGHNT and CDR2 YYREEE (reference sequence). With 1 base removed from V and 3 bases from J, the gap between germline ends came to 10 bases. The CDR3: CASSLRGGDTEAFF. CDR3 DNA: TGTGCCAGCAGCTTGCGGGGGGGGGACACTGAAGCTTTCTTT.